A selection of T cell receptor beta chains follows, all from one sample in a study of cytomegalovirus exposure and HLA in healthy donors. The assay was immunoSEQ multiplex PCR, and TCRdb's table has in-frame clones only and misses some. The sample lists about 160,000 clones, 70% to 85% occurring once. The source material was PBMCs. Receptor source: a man in his fifties or sixties in good health and CMV-seropositive. Each CDR3 is given with its conserved first and last residue. The D gene is left open where the match is weak. A clone size is listed for some rows: how often the clone was seen (once, few, many), or a class if it is expanded.

>TRBD1|TRBJ1-4|TRBV7-9|.
TGTGCCAGCAGCGCCCCGGGACAGGGGTATGGTGAAAAACTGTTTTTT
CASSAPGQGYGEKLFF
>.|TRBJ1-5|TRBV29-1|.
TGCAGCGTTGCGGACACTAGCAATCAGCCCCAGCATTTT
CSVADTSNQPQHF
>TRBD1|TRBJ2-1|TRBV6-6|.
TGTGCCAGCAGCGGGACAGGGTTGTACAATGAGCAGTTCTTC
CASSGTGLYNEQFF
>TRBD2|TRBJ2-7|TRBV5-6|.
TGTGCCAGCAGCTATAGCGGGGGTGGGTACGAGCAGTACTTC
CASSYSGGGYEQYF
>.|TRBJ1-4|TRBV9|.
TGTGCCAGCGCCAGGGAGGGGTATTCAACTAATGAAAAACTGTTTTTT
CASAREGYSTNEKLFF
>TRBD1|TRBJ1-1|TRBV7-9|.
TGTGCCAGCAGCTTAAGAACAGGGGGCGTGAACACTGAAGCTTTCTTT
CASSLRTGGVNTEAFF
>TRBD2|TRBJ2-7|TRBV7-3|.
TGTGCCAGCAGCTTTCGGTCTAGCGGGGGGTTCTCCTACGAGCAGTACTTC
CASSFRSSGGFSYEQYF
>.|TRBJ2-3|TRBV5-1|few
TGCGCCAGCAGCTTGAAGACAGACACAGATACGCAGTATTTT
CASSLKTDTDTQYF
>TRBD1|TRBJ2-7|TRBV2|.
TGTGCCAGCAGGACGGGACAGGGGATACTTTACGAGCAGTACTTC
CASRTGQGILYEQYF
>TRBD1|TRBJ1-2|TRBV7-6|.
TGTGCCAGCAGCTTAGGGGCGGGGACAGGAGATAACTATGGCTACACCTTC
CASSLGAGTGDNYGYTF
>TRBD1|TRBJ2-4|TRBV18|.
TGTGCCAGCTCACCGGGGCCGGGACAGGGGGCAAACATTCAGTACTTC
CASSPGPGQGANIQYF
>.|TRBJ2-7|TRBV7-2|.
TGTGCCAGCAGCTCCCGGGAAACCTACGAGCAGTACTTC
CASSSRETYEQYF
>.|TRBJ2-5|TRBV5-6|.
TGTGCCAGCAGCTTGGGGGCAGGCCCACAAGAGACCCAGTACTTC
CASSLGAGPQETQYF
>TRBD1|TRBJ1-2|TRBV29-1|.
TGCAGCGTGGACACGGACAGGGGTTACACCTTC
CSVDTDRGYTF
>.|TRBJ1-4|TRBV18|.
TGTGCCAGCTCACCGACAGTCCCAACTAATGAAAAACTGTTTTTT
CASSPTVPTNEKLFF
>TRBD1|TRBJ1-5|TRBV7-9|.
TGTGCCAGCAGCACCGGGACAGGGACTCAGCCCCAGCATTTT
CASSTGTGTQPQHF
>.|TRBJ1-1|TRBV27|.
TGTGCCAGCAGTTTCCGACTCGGGTGGGACACTGAAGCTTTCTTT
CASSFRLGWDTEAFF
>TRBD2|TRBJ2-2|TRBV9|.
TGTGCCAGCAGCGTAGCGGGGGGTTACGGGGAGCTGTTTTTT
CASSVAGGYGELFF
>.|TRBJ1-5|TRBV6-5|.
TGTGCCAGCAGGGAGCTGGGGGGGAGCAATCAGCCCCAGCATTTT
CASRELGGSNQPQHF
>TRBD1|TRBJ2-7|TRBV5-1|.
TGCGCCAGCAGCTTGGGGGGACAGGGACACGAGCAGTACTTC
CASSLGGQGHEQYF
>.|TRBJ2-7|TRBV4-3|.
TGCGCCAGCAGCCAAGATCCGGCGGGGGCCGCCTACGAGCAGTACTTC
CASSQDPAGAAYEQYF
>TRBD1|TRBJ2-5|TRBV18|few
TGTGCCAGCTCACCACCGAATTTCGCGACAGGGAAAGAGACCCAGTACTTC
CASSPPNFATGKETQYF
>TRBD2|TRBJ2-7|TRBV27|.
TGTGCCAGCAGTACCCGGGGGGGTCTGAACGAGCAGTACTTC
CASSTRGGLNEQYF
>.|TRBJ1-4|TRBV5-5|.
TGTGCCAGCAGCTCCAACACCGGACAGCTATTCAATGAAAAACTGTTTTTT
CASSSNTGQLFNEKLFF
>.|TRBJ2-1|TRBV7-9|.
TGTGCCAGCAGCCCACCCCGCAGGTTCGGCAATGAGCAGTTCTTC
CASSPPRRFGNEQFF
>.|TRBJ1-1|TRBV27|once
TGTGCCGGGGCAGGGGCTTTCTTT
CAGAGAFF
>TRBD1|TRBJ2-7|TRBV18|once
TGTGCCAGCTCACCACCCAACAGGGGGATAAGCTCCTACGAGCAGTACTTC
CASSPPNRGISSYEQYF
>TRBD1|TRBJ2-5|TRBV5-6|.
TGTGCCAGCAGCTTGGGACAGGGGCTCGGGGAGACCCAGTACTTC
CASSLGQGLGETQYF
>TRBD1|TRBJ1-1|TRBV10-3|.
TGTGCCATCAGTGGTCCGGGACAGGGGTCCACTGAAGCTTTCTTT
CAISGPGQGSTEAFF
>TRBD2|TRBJ2-1|TRBV6-5|.
TGTGCCAGCAGCCAGGGACTAGCGGGGATCCAGTTCTTC
CASSQGLAGIQFF
>.|TRBJ2-1|TRBV6-5|.
TGTGCCAGCAGTTCCCCAACCAGCAATGAGCAGTTCTTC
CASSSPTSNEQFF
>.|TRBJ1-6|TRBV12-5|.
TGTGCTAGTGGTCCCCGGGGTGCCGAGAGTCTGTGGTCCTATAATTCACCCCTCCACTTT
CASGPRGAESLWSYNSPLHF
>.|TRBJ2-7|TRBV11-2|.
TGTGCCAGCAGCCCGGGTAGGGGAGGCGAGCAGTACTTC
CASSPGRGGEQYF
>.|TRBJ1-5|TRBV9|.
TGTGCCAGCAGCGTAGCTGGGACATCGGATCAGCCCCAGCATTTT
CASSVAGTSDQPQHF
>TRBD2|TRBJ2-7|TRBV27|.
TGTGCCAGCAGTTTATCGGGGAGCGGGGGTGCCCCCCATCCGAGGCAGTACTTC
CASSLSGSGGAPHPRQYF
>.|TRBJ2-1|TRBV4-3|.
TGCGCCAGCAGCCCGGGACACGTTAACAATGAGCAGTTCTTC
CASSPGHVNNEQFF
>TRBD1|TRBJ2-2|TRBV5-1|.
TGCGCCAGCAGCTCCGGGACAGGGAACACCGGGGAGCTGTTTTTT
CASSSGTGNTGELFF
>.|TRBJ2-3|TRBV6-4|.
TGTGCCAGCACCGACGAGGAGACAGATACGCAGTATTTT
CASTDEETDTQYF
>.|TRBJ1-6|TRBV4-3|few
TGCGCCAGCAGCCAAGATACAGGGAGCAGCTCCTATAATTCCCCCCTCCACTTT
CASSQDTGSSSYNSPLHF
>.|TRBJ1-2|TRBV6-5|.
TGTGCCAGCAGTTACCGCGGGGGGGGCTACACCTTC
CASSYRGGGYTF
>TRBD1|TRBJ2-7|TRBV6-1|.
TGTGCCAGCTTCCGGACAGGAAGCTCCTACGAGCAGTACTTC
CASFRTGSSYEQYF
>.|TRBJ2-7|TRBV19|once
TGTGCCAGTAGTATAATTACCGGGACAAGGTCCTACGAGCAGTACTTC
CASSIITGTRSYEQYF
>TRBD1|TRBJ2-2|TRBV11-3|.
TGTGCCAGCAGCTTAGGACCAGGGACAGCCGTGAACACCGGGGAGCTGTTTTTT
CASSLGPGTAVNTGELFF
>TRBD1|TRBJ2-1|TRBV6-5|few
TGTGCCAGCAGTTACTCCCGAGACAGGGACGCAGAGTTCTTC
CASSYSRDRDAEFF
>.|TRBJ1-2|TRBV6-1|.
TGTGCCAGGAAACAGGGTAACTATGGCTACACCTTC
CARKQGNYGYTF
>.|TRBJ1-3|TRBV5-1|.
TGCGCCAGCAGCAGTTCAGATACTGGAAACACCATATATTTT
CASSSSDTGNTIYF
>.|TRBJ2-7|TRBV6-1|once
TGTGCCAGCAGTGACTGGTACGAGCAGTACTTC
CASSDWYEQYF
>TRBD1|TRBJ2-1|TRBV7-2|.
TGTGCCAGCAGCTTGTACGGGACAGCCTCCTACAATGAGCAGTTCTTC
CASSLYGTASYNEQFF
>TRBD1|TRBJ2-7|TRBV6-5|.
TGTGCCAGCAGACATCCGGGACAGGGGAAGCAGTACTTC
CASRHPGQGKQYF
>.|TRBJ2-3|TRBV4-1|.
TGCGCCAGCAGCCAAGTAGGCGAGGGCACAGATACGCAGTATTTT
CASSQVGEGTDTQYF
>.|TRBJ1-6|TRBV30|.
TGTGCCTGGAGAAGACAGCCTACTTCACCCCTCCACTTT
CAWRRQPTSPLHF
>TRBD2|TRBJ2-7|TRBV4-1|.
TGCGCCAGCAGCCTTGGGACTAGCGAAACCTACGAGCAGTACTTC
CASSLGTSETYEQYF
>TRBD2|TRBJ2-5|TRBV19|.
TGTGCCAGTAGTAGACTAGCGGGGAACCAAGAGACCCAGTACTTC
CASSRLAGNQETQYF
>.|TRBJ2-7|TRBV2|.
TGTGCCAGCAGTTTCCGGCGGCGGGCCCAACGACCCAACTACGAGCAGTACTTC
CASSFRRRAQRPNYEQYF
>TRBD2|TRBJ2-1|TRBV30|.
TGTGCCTGGAGGGCCGGGACTAGCGGGGGGGGAGAGCAGTTCTTC
CAWRAGTSGGGEQFF
>.|TRBJ2-4|TRBV7-2|few
TGTGCCAGCAGCCCTCTAGGGGGAGGGTACAAAAACATTCAGTACTTC
CASSPLGGGYKNIQYF
>TRBD1|TRBJ1-5|TRBV5-1|.
TGCGCCAGCAGCCCGACAGGGGGCAATCAGCCCCAGCATTTT
CASSPTGGNQPQHF
>.|TRBJ1-1|TRBV11-1|few
TGTGCCAGCAGCTTTAGTGAGGACACTGAAGCTTTCTTT
CASSFSEDTEAFF